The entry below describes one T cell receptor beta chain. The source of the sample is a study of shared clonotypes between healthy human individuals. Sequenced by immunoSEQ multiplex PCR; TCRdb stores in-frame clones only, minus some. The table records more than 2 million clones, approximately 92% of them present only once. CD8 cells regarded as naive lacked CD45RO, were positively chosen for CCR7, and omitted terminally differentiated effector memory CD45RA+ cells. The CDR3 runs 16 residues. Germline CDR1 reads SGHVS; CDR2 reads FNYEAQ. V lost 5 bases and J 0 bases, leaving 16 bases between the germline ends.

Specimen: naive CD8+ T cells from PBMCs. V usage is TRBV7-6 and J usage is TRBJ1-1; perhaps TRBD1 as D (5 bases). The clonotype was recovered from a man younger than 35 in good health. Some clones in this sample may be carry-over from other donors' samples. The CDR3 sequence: CASSIPSGRLNTEAFF. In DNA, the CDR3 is TGTGCCAGCAGCATCCCCTCGGGACGGTTGAACACTGAAGCTTTCTTT.